One sample yielded the 27 T cell receptor beta chains listed below, sequenced in a study of T cell responses to AZD1222 COVID-19 vaccine. The assay was immunoSEQ multiplex PCR, and TCRdb's table has in-frame clones only and misses some. The data show about 180,000 clones, around nine tenths seen once. This specimen consisted of peripheral blood, obtained 28 days after the second AZD1222 dose. All receptors come from an adult who received the AZD1222 COVID-19 vaccine.

The chain links TRBV7-9 to TRBJ1-2; TRBD1 might be the D (5 bases). CDR1 and CDR2 from the germline V gene are SEHNR and FQNEAQ (reference sequence). V was cut by 5 bases and J by 7 bases, with 14 bases left in between. This CDR3 comprises 13 residues. CDR3 protein: CASSPEGASGYTF. In DNA, the CDR3 is TGTGCCAGCAGCCCCGAAGGGGCCTCTGGCTACACCTTC.

The V gene is TRBV30, the J gene TRBJ2-5; 10 bases align to TRBD2. V trimming: 0 bases; J trimming: 5 bases; junction bases outside the gene matches: 0. The CDR3 covers 13 residues. Germline V gene data show CDR1 as GTSNPN and CDR2 as SVGIG (reference sequence). The chain's CDR3 is CAWSVAGGETQYF. CDR3 coding DNA: TGTGCCTGGAGTGTAGCGGGGGGGGAGACCCAGTACTTC.

CDR3 protein: CASSLPGTSGYNEQFF. CDR3 nucleotides: TGTGCCAGCAGTTTACCCGGGACTAGCGGATACAATGAGCAGTTCTTC. V and J are TRBV28 and TRBJ2-1; 11 bases match TRBD2. V shed 2 bases, J shed 4 bases, and the junction held 4 bases outside the gene matches. In germline, CDR1 is MDHEN, CDR2 SYDVKM. CDR3 length: 16 residues.

The J gene is TRBJ2-4, the V gene TRBV5-4; 8 nucleotides match TRBD1. V shed 4 bases, J shed 7 bases, and the junction held 10 bases outside the gene matches. Germline V gives CDR1 SGHNT, CDR2 YYREEE (reference sequence). The CDR3 loop spans 15 amino acids. For the CDR3, the DNA is TGTGCCAGCAGCCTACCCGGACAGGGAGTGAACATTCAGTACTTC. This codes for CASSLPGQGVNIQYF.

The count of this clone is one. CDR3 residues: CASSEGSGSSTDTQYF. The CDR3 coding sequence is TGCGCCAGCAGTGAAGGTAGCGGGTCTAGCACAGATACGCAGTATTTT. The chain recombines TRBV10-2 with TRBJ2-3; 7 nucleotides align to TRBD2. The CDR3 runs to 16 residues. Germline-derived CDR1 and CDR2 are WSHSY and SAAADI. The J segment lost 0 bases and the V segment lost 3 bases, leaving 6 bases of the junction unmatched.

The chain joins TRBV6-5 to TRBJ1-1; D gene uncertain. V lost 6 bases and J 3 bases, leaving 17 bases between the germline ends. Germline CDR1 is MNHEY and CDR2 is SVGAGI. The CDR3 runs 15 residues. The CDR3 region has the DNA TGTGCCAGCAGCCAGAAGGAGGCTTGGTACACTGAAGCTTTCTTT. Translated: CASSQKEAWYTEAFF.

The chain links TRBV11-3 to TRBJ2-5; 11 bases agree with TRBD2. The CDR3 contains 15 residues. Germline V gene lookup returns CDR1 SGHNT and CDR2 YENEEA. The junction had 7 bases not matched to a gene; V was cut back by 5 bases and J by 5 bases. The CDR3 sequence is CASSILAGGPETQYF. The DNA of the CDR3 is TGTGCCAGCAGCATCTTAGCGGGGGGGCCTGAGACCCAGTACTTC.

This chain joins TRBV28 and TRBJ1-4; D remains ambiguous. Trimming left V 3 bases short and J 7 bases short, with 9 bases between. Germline values: CDR1 MDHEN, CDR2 SYDVKM. The CDR3 contains 13 residues. CDR3 amino acids: CASSLGFAEKLFF. The CDR3 nucleotides are TGTGCCAGCAGTTTGGGGTTTGCTGAAAAACTGTTTTTT.

The rearrangement joins TRBV11-2 to TRBJ1-1, with no clear D. This CDR3 has 14 residues. V dropped 4 bases and J dropped 4 bases, with 13 bases sitting between them. Germline loops: CDR1 SGHAT, CDR2 FQNNGV. The CDR3 protein is CASSWARGPTEAFF. In nucleotides, the CDR3 is TGTGCCAGCAGCTGGGCCCGAGGGCCCACTGAAGCTTTCTTT.

The chain joins TRBV2 to TRBJ2-5; 7 bases align to TRBD2. Germline CDR1 SNHLY, CDR2 FYNNEI. V dropped 3 bases and J dropped 5; count of bases not matched to a gene: 6. The length of the CDR3 is 14 residues. The CDR3 bases are TGTGCCAGCAGTGATACCAGCGGGGTGGAGACCCAGTACTTC. Protein: CASSDTSGVETQYF. The full variable domain, with the rest looked up from reference TRBV2 and TRBJ2-5, is EPEVTQTPSHQVTQMGQEVILRCVPISNHLYFYWYRQILGQKVEFLVSFYNNEISEKSEIFDDQFSVERPDGSNFTLKIRSTKLEDSAMYFCASSDTSGVETQYFGPGTRLLVL.

The chain carries TRBV12-3 or TRBV12-4 and TRBJ1-2; 7 nucleotides match TRBD1. After removal of 5 bases from V and 8 bases from J, the junction contained 8 bases not matched to a gene. The CDR3 loop spans 13 amino acids. CDR3 DNA: TGTGCCAGCAGTCTCAGGGGGGGGCGCGGCTACACCTTC. As protein: CASSLRGGRGYTF.

The J gene is TRBJ1-6, the V gene TRBV27; D gene unclear. CDR1 and CDR2 (germline): MNHEY, SMNVEV (reference sequence). The CDR3 runs to 15 residues. V dropped 3 bases and J dropped 11 bases, with 17 bases sitting between them. CDR3 in amino acids: CASSFLTQAATPLHF. CDR3 in DNA: TGTGCCAGCAGTTTCTTGACCCAGGCTGCCACACCCCTCCACTTT.

This clone was picked up one time. The chain employs TRBV27 and TRBJ1-2; 9 nucleotides line up with TRBD1. CDR1 MNHEY and CDR2 SMNVEV come from the germline V gene (reference sequence). The trim removed 6 bases at V and 6 bases at J, leaving 11 bases unmatched. This CDR3 is 15 amino acids long. The CDR3 loop reads CASSPTGGTGNGYTF. For the CDR3, the DNA is TGTGCCAGCAGCCCCACGGGGGGGACAGGGAATGGCTACACCTTC.

The rearrangement joins TRBV9 to TRBJ2-5; D may match TRBD1 or TRBD2 (6 bases each). CDR1 and CDR2 (germline): SGDLS, YYNGEE. The ends were cut back, 1 base at V and 4 bases at J, with 14 bases in the middle. CDR3 length: 15 residues. The CDR3 is CASSVSGGVGETQYF. The CDR3 DNA sequence: TGTGCCAGCAGCGTATCCGGGGGCGTCGGAGAGACCCAGTACTTC.

This chain joins TRBV11-3 and TRBJ2-1; D remains unclear. Trimming removed 2 bases at V and 8 bases at J, with 10 bases between. The germline CDR1 and CDR2 sequences are SGHNT and YENEEA. This CDR3 region has 13 residues. The CDR3 DNA follows: TGTGCCAGCAGCTTATTACGAGACGATGAGCAGTTCTTC. Amino acids: CASSLLRDDEQFF.

The chain has TRBV5-1 and TRBJ2-3, with 9 bases lining up with TRBD2. After removal of 0 bases from V and 2 bases from J, the junction contained 7 bases not matched to a gene. CDR1 SGHRS and CDR2 YFSETQ come from the germline V gene. This CDR3 region has 17 residues. In DNA, the CDR3 is TGCGCCAGCAGCTTGGACATGAGCGGGGGGAACACAGATACGCAGTATTTT. This translates into CASSLDMSGGNTDTQYF.

The gene calls are TRBV7-2 and TRBJ2-7; no clear D gene. Trimming cost V 4 bases and J 2 bases, with 12 bases left between them. The V gene's germline CDR1 is SGHTA and CDR2 FQGNSA. There are 14 residues in the CDR3. The CDR3 sequence is CASSYTATTYEQYF. For the CDR3, the DNA is TGTGCCAGCAGCTATACAGCCACTACCTACGAGCAGTACTTC.

The chain is built from TRBV27 and TRBJ1-1, with D perhaps TRBD1 (6 bases). V lost 6 bases and J 1 base, leaving 12 bases between the germline ends. Germline V gene data show CDR1 as MNHEY and CDR2 as SMNVEV (reference sequence). The CDR3 is made up of 14 amino acids. The CDR3, as DNA: TGTGCCAGCAGGAAAACAGGGAGGAACACTGAAGCTTTCTTT. This translates into CASRKTGRNTEAFF.

CDR3 sequence reads: CAWDQGLGQGYQPQHF. Written as DNA, the CDR3 is TGTGCCTGGGATCAGGGGTTGGGCCAGGGTTATCAGCCCCAGCATTTT. This sequence joins TRBV30 and TRBJ1-5; D may be TRBD1 (6 bases). The CDR3 runs to 16 residues. From germline, CDR1 is GTSNPN and CDR2 SVGIG (reference sequence). V was clipped by 5 bases and J by 5 bases, with 22 bases between them.

The chain is built from TRBV10-3 and TRBJ2-7; D not resolved. The length of the CDR3 is 17 residues. CDR1 is ENHRY, CDR2 SYGVKD, per germline. V lost 3 bases and J lost 3, with 21 bases in between. The CDR3 sequence is CAISDLEPGSPNYEQYF. The CDR3 DNA reads as TGTGCCATCAGTGACCTCGAGCCGGGTTCACCCAACTACGAGCAGTACTTC.

The CDR3 DNA is TGTGCCAGCAGCCAGAACAGGGGTTCGAATGAAAAACTGTTTTTT. Translated: CASSQNRGSNEKLFF. The rearrangement joins TRBV3-1 (or the pseudogene TRBV3-2) to TRBJ1-4; 7 bases map to TRBD1. CDR3 length: 15 residues. V shed 3 bases and J 5 bases; nucleotides not matched to a gene: 6. Germline V gene sequence: CDR1 LGHDT, CDR2 YNNKEL (reference sequence).

The rearrangement uses TRBV10-3 and TRBJ2-1; 8 nucleotides match TRBD1. There are 13 residues in the CDR3. Per germline, CDR1 ENHRY and CDR2 SYGVKD. Trimming took 7 bases from V and 5 from J; bases not matched to a gene: 4. CDR3 in DNA: TGTGCCATCACGACAGGGGTCCACAATGAGCAGTTCTTC. This encodes CAITTGVHNEQFF.

This chain uses TRBV11-2 with TRBJ1-6; 8 bases fit TRBD1. Trimming removed 6 bases from V and 9 bases from J; junction bases left unmatched: 13. Looked up from germline, CDR1 is SGHAT and CDR2 is FQNNGV. The CDR3 covers 16 residues. The CDR3 DNA reads TGTGCCAGCAGATACCCCGGGACAGGAAATCCTTCACCCCTCCACTTT. Amino acids: CASRYPGTGNPSPLHF.

This clone occurred once. V is TRBV27 and J is TRBJ1-1, with a possible D match to TRBD1 (5 bases). Trimming left V 4 bases short and J 2 bases short, with 8 bases between. The CDR3 length is 13 residues. Germline V lookup: CDR1 MNHEY, CDR2 SMNVEV (reference sequence). CDR3 amino acids: CASSYDSNTEAFF. As DNA, the CDR3 is TGTGCCAGCAGTTACGACAGCAACACTGAAGCTTTCTTT.

This clone is a singleton in its sample. The chain has TRBV4-3 and TRBJ1-2, with unresolved D. The length of the CDR3 is 14 residues. CDR1 is LGHNA and CDR2 is YSLEER in the germline V gene. V was clipped by 0 bases and J by 8 bases, with 13 bases between them. The chain's CDR3 is CASSQDMAEGGYTF. In nucleotides, the CDR3 is TGCGCCAGCAGCCAAGATATGGCAGAGGGCGGCTACACCTTC.

The CDR3 protein is CASKLAGAGYTF. The DNA for the CDR3 is TGTGCCAGCAAATTGGCAGGGGCTGGCTACACCTTC. The chain uses TRBV6-5 and TRBJ1-2; the D gene is possibly TRBD1 (6 bases). V lost 7 bases and J 7 bases, leaving 13 bases between the germline ends. Germline V gene lookup returns CDR1 MNHEY and CDR2 SVGAGI. The CDR3 spans 12 residues.

The V and J genes are TRBV5-1 and TRBJ1-1; D is perhaps TRBD1 (6 bases). The length of the CDR3 is 15 residues. V lost 4 bases and J 0 bases, leaving 13 bases between the germline ends. CDR1 and CDR2 (germline): SGHRS, YFSETQ. The CDR3 sequence is CASSAQGTMNTEAFF. DNA for the CDR3: TGCGCCAGCAGCGCGCAGGGGACCATGAACACTGAAGCTTTCTTT.